This T cell receptor beta chain was sequenced during a study of CD8 T cells in ankylosing spondylitis. Notes on this clonotype: Its antigen is unknown.

Study conclusions and caveats: Blood of patients with ankylosing spondylitis appeared to be characterized by a TCR beta motif of several highly homologous variants. Reportedly, matched ankylosing spondylitis synovial fluid was significantly enriched for disease-linked clones. Existing reports had already noted some motif variants in reactive arthritis synovial fluid and blood.

The CDR3 totals 14 residues. Germline-derived CDR1 and CDR2 are SGHRS and YFSETQ. V trimming: 1 base; J trimming: 4 bases; junction bases outside the gene matches: 0. Making use of molecular barcodes, quantitative 5'-RACE generated TCR beta libraries. A single record per CDR3 protein comes from TCRdb applying MiXCR to the 5' RACE reads. The table lists fewer than 250,000 distinct CDR3 sequences, roughly 24% of them singletons, with under 7% in the top ten. The chain carries TRBV5-1 and TRBJ1-4; 8 nucleotides match TRBD1. Sequences were obtained from blood, either unsorted or a sorted T cell fraction (not recorded which). This receptor was identified in a male donor with ankylosing spondylitis or in good health (not recorded which). DNA for the CDR3: TGCGCCAGCAGCTTGACAGGGGGTAATGAAAAACTGTTTTTT. Its protein is CASSLTGGNEKLFF.